This TCR beta chain was recovered during a study of T cell responses to AZD1222 COVID-19 vaccine. About the study: Analyses pooled second doses at about 4 or about 12 weeks.

Study-level findings and limits: Clonal diversity was possibly underestimated, and the donors were mostly white British, with more females. None of the repertoires were sampled until the peak T cell response had passed. The number of AZD1222 recipients seropositive at baseline was only five or six.

This CDR3 comprises 18 residues. The ends were cut back, 9 bases at V and 8 bases at J, with 31 bases in the middle. Germline V gene lookup returns CDR1 MDHEN and CDR2 SYDVKM. The data were produced by immunoSEQ multiplex PCR, yet TCRdb's version contains in-frame clones alone and is incomplete. The sample lists about 110,000 clones, roughly 84% seen once, with about 9.7% in the top ten. A note on this clone: Antigen: not known.

This rearrangement joins TRBV28 to TRBJ1-4, with a possible D match to TRBD1 (5 bases). Here the sequenced sample was peripheral blood, taken on day 0 of AZD1222 vaccination. This clonotype was sampled from an adult in good health. CDR3 DNA sequence: TGTGCCAGTGCCGGGGGGATAGCCACGTGGGAAGTTCTAGAAAAACTGTTTTTT. Translating it yields CASAGGIATWEVLEKLFF.